The 10 T cell receptor beta chains reported below all come from one sample, sequenced in a study of T cells expressing NK-cell markers. Reprocessing the 5' RACE reads, TCRdb reports a single entry for every CDR3 protein and omits DNA. Its clone listing holds roughly 390,000 distinct CDR3 sequences. The specimen sequenced was blood T cells: a sorted CD56 or NKG2C T cell subset, CD4+ or CD8+ T cells, or bulk PBMC T cells (not recorded which). The receptor source for this set is a man aged 18 to 70 in good health.

V gene TRBV3-1 combines with J gene TRBJ1-2. This CDR3 is 16 amino acids long. Germline V gene data show CDR1 as LGHDT and CDR2 as YNNKEL (reference sequence). The CDR3: CASSQGYGRSGSGYTF.

V is TRBV27 and J is TRBJ2-1. The germline V gene has CDR1 MNHEY and CDR2 SMNVEV (reference sequence). There are 17 residues in the CDR3. Here the CDR3 reads CASSLARRGLAYNEQFF.

The J gene is TRBJ2-5, the V gene TRBV7-9. The CDR3 loop spans 14 amino acids. CDR1 is SEHNR and CDR2 is FQNEAQ in the germline V gene (reference sequence). The CDR3 loop reads CASSQHWGFETQYF.

This chain links TRBV23-1 with TRBJ2-1; TCRdb's D call of TRBD1 is untestable without DNA. TRBV23-1 is placed among ORFs of uncertain function. This CDR3 contains 15 residues. Here the CDR3 reads CASSQPPGVYNEQFF.

The chain uses TRBV6-1 and TRBJ1-3. This CDR3 region has 12 residues. CDR1 and CDR2 from the germline V gene are MNHNS and SASEGT. This CDR3 reads CASGMPGNTIYF.

The chain links TRBV11-2 to TRBJ2-2; lacking DNA, the TRBD2 call made by TCRdb goes unchecked. The CDR3 runs 16 residues. Germline loops: CDR1 SGHAT, CDR2 FQNNGV. CDR3 protein: CASSFTSGGNTGELFF.

V and J are TRBV7-9 and TRBJ2-3; lacking DNA, the TRBD1 call made by TCRdb goes unchecked. The CDR3 is made up of 15 amino acids. Germline CDR1 reads SEHNR; CDR2 reads FQNEAQ (reference sequence). CDR3 protein: CASSPPRGLADTQYF. The full variable domain, its missing parts supplied by reference TRBV7-9 and TRBJ2-3, is DTGVSQNPRHKITKRGQNVTFRCDPISEHNRLYWYRQTLGQGPEFLTYFQNEAQLEKSRLLSDRFSAERPKGSFSTLEIQRTEQGDSAMYLCASSPPRGLADTQYFGPGTRLTVL.

The chain employs TRBV19 and TRBJ2-1; TCRdb indicates TRBD1, and absent DNA this call remains unverified. The CDR3 runs to 16 residues. Germline CDR1 LNHDA, CDR2 SQIVND (reference sequence). The CDR3 region is CASRNSGAGSYNEQFF.

V usage is TRBV21-1 and J usage is TRBJ2-1; TCRdb reports TRBD2, a call that lacks DNA to check it against. TRBV21-1 constitutes a pseudogene. CDR3 length: 17 residues. The chain's CDR3 is CASNPTSGVEYHNEQFF.

The V call is TRBV20-1, the J call TRBJ2-2; lacking DNA, the TRBD2 call made by TCRdb goes unchecked. CDR1 is DFQATT and CDR2 is SNEGSKA in the germline V gene (reference sequence). The CDR3 is 15 residues long. The chain's CDR3 is CSAPAAGTPTGELFF.